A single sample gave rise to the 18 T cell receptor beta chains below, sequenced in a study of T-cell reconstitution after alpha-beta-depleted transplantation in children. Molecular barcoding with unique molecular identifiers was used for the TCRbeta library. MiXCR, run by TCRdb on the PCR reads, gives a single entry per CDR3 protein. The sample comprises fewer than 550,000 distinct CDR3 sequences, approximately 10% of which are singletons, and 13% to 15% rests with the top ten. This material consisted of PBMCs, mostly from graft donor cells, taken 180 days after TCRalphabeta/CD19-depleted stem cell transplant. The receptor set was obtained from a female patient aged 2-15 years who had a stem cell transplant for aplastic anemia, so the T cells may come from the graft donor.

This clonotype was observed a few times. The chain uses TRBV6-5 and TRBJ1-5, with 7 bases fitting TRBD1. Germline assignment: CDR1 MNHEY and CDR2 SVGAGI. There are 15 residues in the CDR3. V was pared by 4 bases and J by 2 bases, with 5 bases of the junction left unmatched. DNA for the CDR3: TGTGCCAGCAGTTCACAGGGGAAAGGCAATCAGCCCCAGCATTTT. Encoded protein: CASSSQGKGNQPQHF.

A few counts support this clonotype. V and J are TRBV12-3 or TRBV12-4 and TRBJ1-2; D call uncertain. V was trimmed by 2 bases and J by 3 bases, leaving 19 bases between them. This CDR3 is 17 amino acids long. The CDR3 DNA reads TGTGCCAGCAGTTTATGGAGGGCCCCGGAGGTATACTATGGCTACACCTTC. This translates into CASSLWRAPEVYYGYTF.

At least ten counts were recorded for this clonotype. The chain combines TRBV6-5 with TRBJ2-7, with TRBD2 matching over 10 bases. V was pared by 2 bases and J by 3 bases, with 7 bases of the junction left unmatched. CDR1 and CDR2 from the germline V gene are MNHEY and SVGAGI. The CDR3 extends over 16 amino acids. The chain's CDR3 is CASSYASGRALYEQYF. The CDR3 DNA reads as TGTGCCAGCAGTTACGCCAGCGGGAGGGCCCTCTACGAGCAGTACTTC.

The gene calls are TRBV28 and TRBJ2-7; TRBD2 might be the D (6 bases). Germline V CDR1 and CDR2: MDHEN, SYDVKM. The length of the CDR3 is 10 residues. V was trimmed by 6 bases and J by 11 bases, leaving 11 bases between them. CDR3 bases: TGTGCCAGCAGCCGGGGAGGAGAGTACTTC. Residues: CASSRGGEYF.

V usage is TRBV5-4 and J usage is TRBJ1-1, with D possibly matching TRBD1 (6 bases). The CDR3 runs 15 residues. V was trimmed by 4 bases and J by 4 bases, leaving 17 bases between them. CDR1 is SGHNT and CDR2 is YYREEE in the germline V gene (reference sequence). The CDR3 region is CASSRDLAGATEAFF. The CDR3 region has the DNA TGTGCCAGCAGCCGAGACCTAGCGGGGGCCACTGAAGCTTTCTTT.

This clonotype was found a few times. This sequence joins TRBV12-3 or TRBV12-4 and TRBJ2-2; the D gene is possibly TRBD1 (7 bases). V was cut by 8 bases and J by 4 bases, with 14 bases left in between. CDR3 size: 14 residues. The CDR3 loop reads CASSRQGGTGELFF. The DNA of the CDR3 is TGTGCCAGCTCTCGACAGGGAGGCACCGGGGAGCTGTTTTTT.

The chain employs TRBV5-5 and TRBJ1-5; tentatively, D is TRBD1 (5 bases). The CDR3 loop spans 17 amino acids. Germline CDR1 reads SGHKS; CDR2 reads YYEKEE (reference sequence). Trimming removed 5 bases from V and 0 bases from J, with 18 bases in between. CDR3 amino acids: CASRAWTSPYSNQPQHF. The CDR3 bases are TGTGCCAGCAGGGCCTGGACAAGCCCTTATAGCAATCAGCCCCAGCATTTT.

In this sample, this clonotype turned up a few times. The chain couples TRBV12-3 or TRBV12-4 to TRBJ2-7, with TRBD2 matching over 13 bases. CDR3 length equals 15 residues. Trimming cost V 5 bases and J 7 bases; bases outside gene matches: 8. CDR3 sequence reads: CASSATSGGVGEQYV. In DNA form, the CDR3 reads TGTGCCAGCAGTGCCACTAGCGGGGGGGTGGGGGAGCAGTACGTC.

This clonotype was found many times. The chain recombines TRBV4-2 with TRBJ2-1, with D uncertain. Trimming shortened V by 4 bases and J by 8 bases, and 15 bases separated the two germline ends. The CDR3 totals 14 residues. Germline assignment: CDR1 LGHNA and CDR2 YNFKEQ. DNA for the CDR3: TGTGCCAGCAGCCCTACTCATGGCGGCCATGAGCAGTTCTTC. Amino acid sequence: CASSPTHGGHEQFF.

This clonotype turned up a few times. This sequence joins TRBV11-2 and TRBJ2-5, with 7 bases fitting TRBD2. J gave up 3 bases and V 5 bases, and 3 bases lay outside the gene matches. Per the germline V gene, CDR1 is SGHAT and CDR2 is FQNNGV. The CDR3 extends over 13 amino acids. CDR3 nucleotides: TGTGCCAGCAGCGGGCTAGCGGAAGAGACCCAGTACTTC. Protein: CASSGLAEETQYF.

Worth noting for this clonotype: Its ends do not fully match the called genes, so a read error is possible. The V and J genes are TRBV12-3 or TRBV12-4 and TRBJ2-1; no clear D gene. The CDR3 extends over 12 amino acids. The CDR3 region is CASSSLGNAQFF. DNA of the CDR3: TGTGCCAGCAGTTCCTTGGGTAATGCGCAGTTCTTC.

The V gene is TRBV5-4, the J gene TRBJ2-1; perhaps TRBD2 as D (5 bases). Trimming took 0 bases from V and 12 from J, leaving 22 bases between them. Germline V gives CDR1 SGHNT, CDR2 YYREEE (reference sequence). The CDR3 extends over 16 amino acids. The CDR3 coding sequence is TGTGCCAGCAGCTTGGCCTCCCCTAGCTCCCTCCATGGGCAGTTCTTC. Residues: CASSLASPSSLHGQFF. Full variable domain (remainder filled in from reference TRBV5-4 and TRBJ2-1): ETGVTQSPTHLIKTRGQQVTLRCSSQSGHNTVSWYQQALGQGPQFIFQYYREEENGRGNFPPRFSGLQFPNYSSELNVNALELDDSALYLCASSLASPSSLHGQFFGPGTRLTVL.

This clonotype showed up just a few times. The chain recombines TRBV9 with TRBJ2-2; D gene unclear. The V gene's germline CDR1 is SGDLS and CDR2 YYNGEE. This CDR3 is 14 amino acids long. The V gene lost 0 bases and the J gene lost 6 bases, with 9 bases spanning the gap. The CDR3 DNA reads TGTGCCAGCAGCGTAGAATCTGTGGCCGGGGAGCTGTTTTTT. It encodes CASSVESVAGELFF. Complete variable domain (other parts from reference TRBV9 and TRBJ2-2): DSGVTQTPKHLITATGQRVTLRCSPRSGDLSVYWYQQSLDQGLQFLIQYYNGEERAKGNILERFSAQQFPDLHSELNLSSLELGDSALYFCASSVESVAGELFFGEGSRLTVL.

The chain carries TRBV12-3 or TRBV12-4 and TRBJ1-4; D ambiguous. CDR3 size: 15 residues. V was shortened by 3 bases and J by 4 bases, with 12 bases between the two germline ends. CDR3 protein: CASSFGGTFNEKLFF. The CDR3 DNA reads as TGTGCCAGCAGTTTTGGAGGAACCTTTAATGAAAAACTGTTTTTT.

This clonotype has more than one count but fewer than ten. The CDR3 DNA sequence: TGTGCCAGCAGCCCTGGACTATTTGAGACCCAGTACTTC. Translation gives CASSPGLFETQYF. The V gene is TRBV6-1, the J gene TRBJ2-5; TRBD2 might be the D (6 bases). V lost 6 bases to trimming and J lost 5 bases, with 13 bases between them. Per germline, CDR1 MNHNS and CDR2 SASEGT. CDR3 size: 13 residues.

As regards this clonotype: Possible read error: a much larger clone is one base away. Written as DNA, the CDR3 is TGTGGCAGCAGTTTGACAGCCACCGGGGAGCTGTTTTTT. Amino acids: CGSSLTATGELFF. The V and J genes are TRBV12-3 or TRBV12-4 and TRBJ2-2; D is perhaps TRBD1 (5 bases). The CDR3 is made up of 13 amino acids.

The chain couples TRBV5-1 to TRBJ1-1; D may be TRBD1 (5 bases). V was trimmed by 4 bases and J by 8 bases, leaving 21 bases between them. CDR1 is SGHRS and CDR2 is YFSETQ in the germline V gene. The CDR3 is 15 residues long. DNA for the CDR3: TGCGCCAGCAGCACTCAATTACAGGCTTCAGGGGAAGCTTTCTTT. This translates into CASSTQLQASGEAFF.

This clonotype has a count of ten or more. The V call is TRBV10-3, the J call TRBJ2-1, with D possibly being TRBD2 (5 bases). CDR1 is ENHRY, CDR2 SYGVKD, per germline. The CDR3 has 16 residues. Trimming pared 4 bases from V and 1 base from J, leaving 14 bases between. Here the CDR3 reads CAISASGSSSYNEQFF. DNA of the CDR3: TGTGCCATCAGTGCATCGGGGAGTTCGTCCTACAATGAGCAGTTCTTC.